This T cell receptor beta chain was identified in a study of blood T cell repertoires in COVID-19. Study-wide background: Italy, Spain and the United States were the sources of the convalescent and acute COVID-19 samples. PBMCs, B-cell-depleted T cells, or T cells were the source of the cDNA or gDNA that made up the material.

In the original processing: Reference gene primer amplification gave nucleated cell count estimates. Data came from immunoSEQ multiplex PCR; TCRdb stores just in-frame clones and leaves some out. V and J calls and clone size follow that table, whereas D and trimming were derived from the DNA. Among 300,000 or so clones, approximately 87% were seen once, and the ten largest hold approximately 7.8%. Germline V CDR1 and CDR2: MNHEY, SMNVEV (reference sequence). V gave up 4 bases and J gave up 1 base; unmatched junction bases: 5. The CDR3 has 15 amino acids. The count of this clone is one. The rearrangement uses TRBV27 and TRBJ1-1; 8 nucleotides match TRBD1. This TCR derives from a woman aged 50 to 65 who had recovered from COVID-19. The sample consisted of peripheral blood. As DNA, the CDR3 is TGTGCCAGCAGTTCCTTCACAGGGGGGAACACTGAAGCTTTCTTT. It yields the protein CASSSFTGGNTEAFF.